What follows describes a single T cell receptor beta chain. The antigen is unknown. Other DNA sequences in this specimen translate into the identical CDR3. The data were produced by immunoSEQ multiplex PCR, yet TCRdb's version contains in-frame clones alone and is incomplete. The data contain roughly 120,000 clones, 78% of them seen just once; the ten biggest clones take up about 5.2%. The sample comes from a study of radiotherapy plus CTLA-4 blockade in lung cancer. Study in general: Among patients, approximately 19% showed objective responses, and approximately 30% had disease control. Whole-study results and caveats: In blood, after radiotherapy plus ipilimumab, tumor-derived TCR clones expanded. Reports state that early shifts in blood T cell clones, with interferon-beta, best predicted response.

The CDR3 loop spans 15 amino acids. V gave up 8 bases and J gave up 2 bases, with 13 bases separating them. Germline values: CDR1 MDHEN, CDR2 SYDVKM. This TCR was recovered from a human donor with non-small cell lung cancer who had a partial response to radiotherapy plus ipilimumab. The chain links TRBV28 to TRBJ2-6, with a weak D call TRBD2 (6 bases). Sequenced here: peripheral blood, sampled from a patient treated with radiotherapy plus ipilimumab. DNA for the CDR3: TGTGCCAGCTCCTTAGGCGGGGCTGGGGCCAACGTCCTGACTTTC. Residues: CASSLGGAGANVLTF.